Ten or more counts support the clone carrying this T cell receptor (beta chain). Its antigen is currently unknown. In germline, CDR1 is SEHNR, CDR2 FQNEAQ (reference sequence). The CDR3 length is 13 residues. V lost 2 bases to trimming and J lost 6 bases; unmatched junction nucleotides: 0. The data were taken from a study of CD8+CD57+ T cells in acquired aplastic anemia. Study-level background: Average DNA yield from sorted CD4+ and CD8+ cells was around 3.2 ug. Study observations and caveats: Around 29 shared CD8+ CDR3s appeared highly expressed within patients' immunodominant clones.

It was patients with CD8+CD57+ cell expansion by flow cytometry who were chosen for sequencing. It was genomic DNA that served as the template for profiling TCR beta VDJ and CDR3. MiXCR, run by TCRdb on the reads, gives a single entry per CDR3 protein. The sample holds 200,000 to 250,000 distinct CDR3 sequences; around 50% are singletons and the top ten take 20%. The sample comprised sorted CD4+, CD8+, or CD8+CD57+ T cells (not recorded which) from PBMCs. This sequence joins TRBV7-9 and TRBJ2-3; TRBD2 agrees at 9 bases. This TCR came from a human donor with aplastic anemia. The CDR3 nucleotides are TGTGCCAGCAGCTTAAGCGGGAGGGATACGCAGTATTTT. Its protein product is CASSLSGRDTQYF.